The 9 T cell receptor beta chains below all came from one sample that was sequenced in a study of Ad26.COV2.S vaccination and SARS-CoV-2 variants. TCRdb keeps only in-frame clones here, not all; method: immunoSEQ multiplex PCR. The sample yields about 390,000 clones, approximately 91% seen once. Described treatment: around 19 received Ad26.COV2.S at low or high dose, single or two shots; 5 received placebo; per-sample allocation not given. The investigators took samples on day 63 after the first vaccine or placebo injection. The material was peripheral blood, obtained in a trial of Ad26.COV2.S vaccine versus placebo. These receptors originate from a person aged 18-60 years who received the Ad26.COV2.S COVID-19 vaccine or a placebo.

The rearrangement links TRBV19 to TRBJ2-1; possibly TRBD1 or TRBD2 for D (5 bases each). CDR3 size: 13 residues. Trimming cost V 7 bases and J 9 bases, with 16 bases left between them. Germline CDR1 and CDR2: LNHDA and SQIVND (reference sequence). The CDR3 is CASIGAGRREQFF. The CDR3 coding sequence is TGTGCCAGTATCGGGGCGGGTCGGCGTGAGCAGTTCTTC.

The chain employs TRBV7-9 and TRBJ2-7, with D perhaps matching TRBD2 (7 bases). Germline-derived CDR1 and CDR2 are SEHNR and FQNEAQ (reference sequence). Trimming stripped 8 bases from V and 3 bases from J, with 20 bases between. This CDR3 is 15 amino acids long. The CDR3 sequence: CASPKRGTTHYEQYF. Here the CDR3 DNA reads TGTGCCAGCCCCAAGAGGGGGACTACTCACTACGAGCAGTACTTC.

This clone showed up just once. The chain carries TRBV2 and TRBJ2-5, with 7 bases lining up with TRBD2. After removal of 1 base from V and 5 bases from J, the junction contained 4 bases not matched to a gene. This CDR3 has 14 amino acids. Per germline, CDR1 SNHLY and CDR2 FYNNEI. In DNA, the CDR3 is TGTGCCAGCAGTGAAGACGCGGGGGAGGAGACCCAGTACTTC. Translated: CASSEDAGEETQYF.

The rearrangement uses TRBV6-5 and TRBJ2-7; D is uncertain. In germline, CDR1 is MNHEY, CDR2 SVGAGI. The CDR3 runs 15 residues. V was shortened by 7 bases and J by 0 bases, with 16 bases between the two germline ends. The CDR3 here is CASTARQYSSYEQYF. CDR3 nucleotides: TGTGCCAGCACCGCGAGGCAGTATAGCTCCTACGAGCAGTACTTC.

This clone showed up just a few times. Germline and junction disagree at one end, which may indicate a read error. This chain uses TRBV2 with TRBJ1-6; 7 nucleotides match TRBD1. Germline V lookup: CDR1 SNHLY, CDR2 FYNNEI. The CDR3 length is 15 residues. CDR3 DNA: TGTGCCAGCATTGAATCAGGGACAGACTCTTCACCCCTCCACTTT. It specifies CASIESGTDSSPLHF.

The chain combines TRBV7-2 with TRBJ2-3; D call uncertain. The CDR3 has 17 amino acids. Germline CDR1 reads SGHTA; CDR2 reads FQGNSA. Trimming pared 0 bases from V and 4 bases from J, leaving 17 bases between. The CDR3 region is CASSLAPSFFEPDTQYF. CDR3 coding DNA: TGTGCCAGCAGCTTAGCACCATCTTTCTTCGAGCCAGATACGCAGTATTTT.

Comment on this clone: The sample carries other DNA sequences with the same CDR3. This chain uses TRBV12-3 or TRBV12-4 with TRBJ2-7; D is possibly TRBD2 (6 bases). V shed 3 bases and J shed 2 bases, with 8 bases lying between them. The CDR3 contains 13 residues. Here the CDR3 reads CASSFGGTYEQYF. The DNA of the CDR3 is TGTGCCAGCAGTTTCGGGGGAACCTACGAGCAGTACTTC.

V and J are TRBV27 and TRBJ2-1; TRBD2 agrees at 10 bases. The length of the CDR3 is 15 residues. V lost 5 bases to trimming and J lost 8 bases; unmatched junction nucleotides: 9. From germline, CDR1 is MNHEY and CDR2 SMNVEV (reference sequence). The CDR3 DNA reads TGTGCCAGCAGTCCGGGGACTAGCGTGTGGGATGAGCAGTTCTTC. Protein sequence: CASSPGTSVWDEQFF.

This rearrangement joins TRBV15 to TRBJ2-5, with D hard to call. The CDR3 is 15 residues long. V was cut by 0 bases and J by 5 bases, with 13 bases left in between. The germline CDR1 and CDR2 sequences are LNHNV and YYDKDF (reference sequence). Here the CDR3 reads CATSRDMASWETQYF. The CDR3 nucleotides read TGTGCCACCAGCAGAGATATGGCTAGTTGGGAGACCCAGTACTTC.